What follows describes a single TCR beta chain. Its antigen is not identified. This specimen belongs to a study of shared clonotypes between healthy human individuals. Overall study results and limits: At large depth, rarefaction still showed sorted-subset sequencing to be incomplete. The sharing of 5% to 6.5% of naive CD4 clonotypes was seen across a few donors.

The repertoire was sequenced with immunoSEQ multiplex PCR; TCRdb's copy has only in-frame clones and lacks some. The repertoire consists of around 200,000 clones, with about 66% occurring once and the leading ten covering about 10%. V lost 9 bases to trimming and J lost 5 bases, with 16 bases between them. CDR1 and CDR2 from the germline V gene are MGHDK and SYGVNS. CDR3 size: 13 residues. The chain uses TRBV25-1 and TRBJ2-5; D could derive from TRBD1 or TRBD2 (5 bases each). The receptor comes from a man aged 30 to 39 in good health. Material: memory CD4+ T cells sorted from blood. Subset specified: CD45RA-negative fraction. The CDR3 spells CASRQWGDETQYF. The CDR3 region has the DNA TGTGCCAGTCGACAGTGGGGAGACGAGACCCAGTACTTC.